One and the same sample provided the 25 T cell receptor beta chains below, sequenced in a study of cytomegalovirus exposure and HLA in healthy donors. In the PCR, 60 Vbeta and 13 Jbeta primers were used. Profiled with immunoSEQ multiplex PCR; TCRdb holds only in-frame clones, not every one. The table includes some 93,000 clones, roughly 60% detected once. Sequencing input: PBMCs. The origin of the receptors is a boy aged 5-17 years in good health and CMV-seropositive.

This clone was seen only a few times. The V and J genes are TRBV4-1 and TRBJ2-7, with D perhaps TRBD2 (5 bases). Germline V CDR1 and CDR2: MGHRA, YSYEKL. V lost 3 bases, J lost 2 bases, and 17 bases lay in between. The CDR3 is 16 residues long. The CDR3 is CASSHPSPGEPYEQYF. CDR3 bases: TGCGCCAGCAGCCATCCCTCCCCCGGGGAACCCTACGAGCAGTACTTC.

The gene calls are TRBV19 and TRBJ1-3; the D is unclear. The germline CDR1 and CDR2 sequences are LNHDA and SQIVND (reference sequence). The CDR3 covers 12 residues. Trimming took off 8 bases at V and 2 bases at J, with 7 bases between the two ends. Here the CDR3 reads CASGQAGNTIYF. The CDR3 DNA reads as TGTGCCAGTGGGCAGGCTGGAAACACCATATATTTT.

This clone is deemed medium-sized. The gene calls are TRBV4-3 and TRBJ1-4, with D unresolved. Germline V lookup: CDR1 LGHNA, CDR2 YSLEER. Trimming removed 1 base at V and 4 bases at J, with 10 bases between. The CDR3 is made up of 15 amino acids. CDR3 sequence reads: CASSQGGVGNEKLFF. CDR3 DNA: TGCGCCAGCAGCCAAGGAGGAGTGGGTAATGAAAAACTGTTTTTT.

This clone has only one observation. The chain has TRBV5-1 and TRBJ1-4; 8 nucleotides agree with TRBD1. The germline gives CDR1 SGHRS, CDR2 YFSETQ. J gave up 2 bases and V 7 bases, and 7 bases lay outside the gene matches. The CDR3 has 15 amino acids. Here the CDR3 DNA reads TGCGCCAGCTCTCGGACAGGGACGACTAATGAAAAACTGTTTTTT. Its protein is CASSRTGTTNEKLFF.

This clone was recorded only once. One junction end does not reproduce the germline sequence, and a read error may be involved. CDR3 loop: CASNLDATPQLFF. CDR3 DNA: TGTGCCAGCAACTTGGATGCGACACCACAGCTGTTTTTT. The chain is built from TRBV5-6 and TRBJ1-4; no reliable D call. Germline CDR1 is SGHDT and CDR2 is YYEEEE. The CDR3 consists of 13 residues.

J is TRBJ2-5 and V is TRBV4-2; 8 bases agree with TRBD2. Germline-derived CDR1 and CDR2 are LGHNA and YNFKEQ. Germline trimming cut 1 base from V and 5 bases from J; bases unmatched to any gene: 12. The CDR3 covers 17 residues. The CDR3 nucleotides read TGTGCCAGCAGCCAAGGAGCGAAGTCGGGAGGGGTGGAGACCCAGTACTTC. Protein: CASSQGAKSGGVETQYF.

V usage is TRBV27 and J usage is TRBJ2-7; 7 positions agree with TRBD1. The CDR3 covers 13 residues. CDR1 is MNHEY and CDR2 is SMNVEV in the germline V gene (reference sequence). V lost 5 bases, J lost 2 bases, and 3 bases stayed unmatched. In nucleotides, the CDR3 is TGTGCCAGCAGTCAGGGACAGCCCTACGAGCAGTACTTC. Amino acids: CASSQGQPYEQYF.

This clone was observed a few times. V gene TRBV7-8 combines with J gene TRBJ1-1; TRBD1 is a possible D gene (5 bases). Between the trimmed V and J ends, which lost 8 bases and 4 bases, there was a span of 14 bases. Germline V gene data show CDR1 as SGHVS and CDR2 as FQNEAQ. The CDR3 consists of 13 residues. The CDR3 protein is CASAPVGGTEAFF. CDR3 sequence (DNA): TGTGCCAGCGCACCCGTCGGGGGCACTGAAGCTTTCTTT.

This clone was observed a single time. This chain uses TRBV6-5 with TRBJ2-5; D unclear. Germline lookup yields CDR1 MNHEY and CDR2 SVGAGI. This CDR3 is built from 14 residues. With 2 bases removed from V and 2 bases from J, the gap between germline ends came to 9 bases. This CDR3 reads CASSYGQQQETQYF. The CDR3 DNA sequence: TGTGCCAGCAGTTACGGGCAGCAACAAGAGACCCAGTACTTC.

The gene calls are TRBV19 and TRBJ2-7, with D possibly TRBD2 on 6 matching bases. CDR1 is LNHDA and CDR2 is SQIVND in the germline V gene (reference sequence). The CDR3 consists of 15 residues. Trimming took 1 base from V and 2 from J, leaving 12 bases between them. The CDR3 coding sequence is TGTGCCAGTAGTATAGCGGGGCGGGGAACCTACGAGCAGTACTTC. It yields the protein CASSIAGRGTYEQYF.

This clone showed up just a few times. This chain links TRBV2 with TRBJ2-3; 9 bases map to TRBD1. With 5 bases clipped from V and 9 bases from J, the junction kept 15 bases outside the gene matches. The CDR3 is made up of 16 amino acids. Per the germline V gene, CDR1 is SNHLY and CDR2 is FYNNEI. Here the CDR3 DNA reads TGTGCCAGCAGTTGGGGAAGTCCCGGGACAGGGAACACGCAGTATTTT. Amino acid sequence: CASSWGSPGTGNTQYF. Supplemented by reference TRBV2 and TRBJ2-3, the full variable domain reads EPEVTQTPSHQVTQMGQEVILRCVPISNHLYFYWYRQILGQKVEFLVSFYNNEISEKSEIFDDQFSVERPDGSNFTLKIRSTKLEDSAMYFCASSWGSPGTGNTQYFGPGTRLTVL.

This clone showed up just a few times. This chain links TRBV14 with TRBJ1-1, with D possibly matching TRBD1 (5 bases). The CDR3 covers 14 residues. Trimming cost V 3 bases and J 2 bases, with 10 bases left between them. CDR1 and CDR2 (germline): SGHDN, FVKESK. The CDR3 DNA reads as TGTGCCAGCAGCCAGTCAACAGGTAACACTGAAGCTTTCTTT. It encodes CASSQSTGNTEAFF. The full variable domain, with the rest looked up from reference TRBV14 and TRBJ1-1, is EAGVTQFPSHSVIEKGQTVTLRCDPISGHDNLYWYRRVMGKEIKFLLHFVKESKQDESGMPNNRFLAERTGGTYSTLKVQPAELEDSGVYFCASSQSTGNTEAFFGQGTRLTVV.

This clone was seen just once. The chain combines TRBV21-1 with TRBJ1-4. TRBV21-1 has pseudogene status. CDR3 length: 14 amino acids. CDR3 sequence: CASARERVFEKLFF. The CDR3 nucleotides read TGTGCCAGCGCACGCGAGAGGGTTTTCGAAAAACTGTTTTTT.

The V call is TRBV7-6, the J call TRBJ2-3; 8 positions match TRBD1. The CDR3 length is 16 residues. CDR1 SGHVS and CDR2 FNYEAQ come from the germline V gene. V lost 2 bases, J lost 1 base, and 5 bases stayed unmatched. CDR3 sequence reads: CASSLRAGGGTDTQYF. CDR3 DNA: TGTGCCAGCAGCTTACGGGCAGGGGGCGGCACAGATACGCAGTATTTT.

This chain connects TRBV6-4 to TRBJ1-6; D gene ambiguous. V was clipped by 0 bases and J by 9 bases, with 9 bases between them. From germline, CDR1 is MRHNA and CDR2 SNTAGT. The CDR3 sequence is 14 residues long. CDR3 sequence reads: CASSDSRSGSPLHF. In DNA, the CDR3 is TGTGCCAGCAGTGACTCGAGGTCCGGTTCACCCCTCCACTTT.

The chain joins TRBV11-3 to TRBJ2-3, with 7 nucleotides matching TRBD2. Trimming removed 4 bases from V and 1 base from J; junction bases left unmatched: 5. The germline CDR1 and CDR2 sequences are SGHNT and YENEEA. CDR3 length: 15 residues. The CDR3 reads CASSWGGLRTDTQYF. The CDR3 DNA follows: TGTGCCAGCAGCTGGGGGGGTCTGCGCACAGATACGCAGTATTTT.

V is TRBV29-1 and J is TRBJ2-3; 7 positions match TRBD2. Germline V gene data show CDR1 as SQVTM and CDR2 as ANQGSEA. This CDR3 spans 17 amino acids. With V trimmed by 3 bases and J by 6 bases, 18 bases remained unmatched. CDR3 loop: CSVDPVGGYEGGDTQYF. In nucleotides, the CDR3 is TGCAGCGTTGACCCCGTGGGAGGGTACGAGGGTGGGGATACGCAGTATTTT.

The chain employs TRBV5-6 and TRBJ2-3; D unresolved. Trimming took 0 bases from V and 13 from J, leaving 15 bases between them. Germline V CDR1 and CDR2: SGHDT, YYEEEE. The CDR3 has 13 amino acids. The CDR3 DNA reads TGTGCCAGCAGCTTGGGGCTACCTTCCGAGGAGTATTTT. Protein: CASSLGLPSEEYF.

The table lists this clone with a few counts. The chain couples TRBV7-9 to TRBJ2-1; the match to TRBD2 covers 7 bases. The length of the CDR3 is 14 residues. V gave up 4 bases and J gave up 5 bases; unmatched junction bases: 5. The germline V gene encodes CDR1 SEHNR and CDR2 FQNEAQ (reference sequence). This CDR3 is CASSYSGSNNEQFF. Written as DNA, the CDR3 is TGTGCCAGCAGCTATAGCGGGTCTAACAATGAGCAGTTCTTC.

The chain employs TRBV10-3 and TRBJ1-6; D is possibly TRBD1 (5 bases). CDR1 and CDR2 from the germline V gene are ENHRY and SYGVKD. Deletions cut 1 base from V and 7 bases from J, with 11 bases between. This CDR3 comprises 15 residues. The CDR3 region has the DNA TGTGCCATCAGTGAGTATAAAGGGGTAAATTCACCCCTCCACTTT. This sequence encodes CAISEYKGVNSPLHF.

Only one count was recorded for this clone. The V and J genes are TRBV28 and TRBJ1-6; D is unclear. Germline lookup yields CDR1 MDHEN and CDR2 SYDVKM. V gave up 1 base and J gave up 7 bases, with 8 bases separating them. CDR3 size: 14 residues. The chain's CDR3 is CASSLYAHNSPLHF. The CDR3, as DNA: TGTGCCAGCAGTTTATATGCACACAATTCACCCCTCCACTTT.

CDR3 DNA sequence: TGTGCCAGCAGTACCTGGACAGGGGGCTCGGATCAGCCCCAGCATTTT. Amino acid sequence: CASSTWTGGSDQPQHF. This chain uses TRBV2 with TRBJ1-5; 11 nucleotides line up with TRBD1. Trimming took 5 bases from V and 5 from J; bases not matched to a gene: 8. Germline V gene lookup returns CDR1 SNHLY and CDR2 FYNNEI. CDR3 length equals 16 residues.

The chain combines TRBV11-3 with TRBJ2-2; D unresolved. Germline lookup yields CDR1 SGHNT and CDR2 YENEEA. The V end lost 0 bases, the J end lost 6 bases, and 8 bases lay between the germline ends. The CDR3 spans 14 residues. CDR3 sequence (DNA): TGTGCCAGCAGCTTAGACAGTCGCTCCGGGGAGCTGTTTTTT. Encoded protein: CASSLDSRSGELFF.

A few counts support this clone. The V gene is TRBV29-1, the J gene TRBJ1-2; TRBD1 matches at 8 bases. The germline V gene has CDR1 SQVTM and CDR2 ANQGSEA. There are 15 residues in the CDR3. V lost 6 bases to trimming and J lost 3 bases; unmatched junction nucleotides: 12. This chain's CDR3 is CSVEDRQGLYYGYTF. The CDR3 DNA reads TGCAGCGTCGAGGATCGACAGGGGTTGTACTATGGCTACACCTTC.

The DNA of the CDR3 is TGCGCCAGCAGCCAAGATCTCGGGACAGGGTATGGCTACACCTTC. Translation: CASSQDLGTGYGYTF. The chain carries TRBV4-3 and TRBJ1-2; 9 bases agree with TRBD1. This CDR3 has 15 residues. Per the germline V gene, CDR1 is LGHNA and CDR2 is YSLEER. V gave up 0 bases and J gave up 5 bases; unmatched junction bases: 4.